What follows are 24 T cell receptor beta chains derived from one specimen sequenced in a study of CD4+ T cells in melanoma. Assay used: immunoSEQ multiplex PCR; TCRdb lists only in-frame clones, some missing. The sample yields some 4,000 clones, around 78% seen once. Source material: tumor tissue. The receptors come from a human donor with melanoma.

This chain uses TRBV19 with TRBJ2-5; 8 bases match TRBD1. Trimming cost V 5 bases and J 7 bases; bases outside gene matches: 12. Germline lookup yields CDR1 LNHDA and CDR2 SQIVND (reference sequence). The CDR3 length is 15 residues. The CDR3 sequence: CASSFGTGLPGTQYF. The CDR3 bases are TGTGCCAGTAGTTTCGGGACAGGCCTACCGGGGACCCAGTACTTC. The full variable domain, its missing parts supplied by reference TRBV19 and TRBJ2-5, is DGGITQSPKYLFRKEGQNVTLSCEQNLNHDAMYWYRQDPGQGLRLIYYSQIVNDFQKGDIAEGYSVSREKKESFPLTVTSAQKNPTAFYLCASSFGTGLPGTQYFGPGTRLLVL.

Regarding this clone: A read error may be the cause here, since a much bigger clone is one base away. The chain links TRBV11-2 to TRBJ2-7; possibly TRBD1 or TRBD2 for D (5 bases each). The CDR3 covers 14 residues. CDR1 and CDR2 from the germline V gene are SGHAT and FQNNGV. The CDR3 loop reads CASGLVGTAYEQYF. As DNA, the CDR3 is TGTGCCAGCGGCTTAGTGGGGACGGCATACGAGCAGTACTTC.

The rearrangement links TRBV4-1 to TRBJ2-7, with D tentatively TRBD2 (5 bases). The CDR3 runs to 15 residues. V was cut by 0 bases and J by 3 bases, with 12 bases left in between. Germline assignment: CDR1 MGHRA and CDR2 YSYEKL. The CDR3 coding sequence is TGCGCCAGCAGCCAAGATTCCGGAGGTTTCTACGAGCAGTACTTC. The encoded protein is CASSQDSGGFYEQYF.

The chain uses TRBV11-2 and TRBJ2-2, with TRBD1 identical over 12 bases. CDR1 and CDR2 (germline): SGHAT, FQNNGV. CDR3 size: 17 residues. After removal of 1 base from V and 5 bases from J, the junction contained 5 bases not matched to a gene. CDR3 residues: CASSLGDRGRFTGELFF. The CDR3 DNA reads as TGTGCCAGCAGCTTAGGGGACAGGGGGCGCTTTACCGGGGAGCTGTTTTTT.

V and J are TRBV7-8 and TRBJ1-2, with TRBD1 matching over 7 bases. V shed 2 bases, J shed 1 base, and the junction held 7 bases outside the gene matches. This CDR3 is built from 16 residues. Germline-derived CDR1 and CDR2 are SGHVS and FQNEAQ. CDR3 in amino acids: CASSLHYGTDNYGYTF. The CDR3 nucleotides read TGTGCCAGCAGCTTACATTACGGGACAGATAACTATGGCTACACCTTC.

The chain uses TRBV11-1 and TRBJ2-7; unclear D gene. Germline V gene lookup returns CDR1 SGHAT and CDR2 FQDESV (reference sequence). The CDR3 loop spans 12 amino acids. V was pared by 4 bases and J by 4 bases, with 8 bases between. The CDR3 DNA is TGTGCCAGCAGCTCGGCGATTTACGAGCAGTACTTC. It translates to CASSSAIYEQYF.

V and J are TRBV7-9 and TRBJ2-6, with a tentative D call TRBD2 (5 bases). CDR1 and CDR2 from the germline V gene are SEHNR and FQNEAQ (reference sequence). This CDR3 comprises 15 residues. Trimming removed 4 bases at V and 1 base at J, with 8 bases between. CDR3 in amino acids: CASSSTGSGANVLTF. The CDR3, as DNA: TGTGCCAGCAGCTCGACGGGGTCTGGGGCCAACGTCCTGACTTTC.

Here the CDR3 DNA reads TGTGCCAGCAGCGTACAGGTTCAATCTTACAATGAGCAGTTCTTC. This encodes CASSVQVQSYNEQFF. The gene calls are TRBV9 and TRBJ2-1; D gene ambiguous. V lost 1 base, J lost 4 bases, and 12 bases lay in between. The V gene's germline CDR1 is SGDLS and CDR2 YYNGEE. The CDR3 consists of 15 residues.

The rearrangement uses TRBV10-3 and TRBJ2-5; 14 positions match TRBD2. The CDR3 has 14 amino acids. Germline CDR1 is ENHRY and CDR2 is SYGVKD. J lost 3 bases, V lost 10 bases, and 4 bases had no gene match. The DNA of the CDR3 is TGTGCCACTAGACTAGCGGGAGGGGAAGAGACCCAGTACTTC. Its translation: CATRLAGGEETQYF.

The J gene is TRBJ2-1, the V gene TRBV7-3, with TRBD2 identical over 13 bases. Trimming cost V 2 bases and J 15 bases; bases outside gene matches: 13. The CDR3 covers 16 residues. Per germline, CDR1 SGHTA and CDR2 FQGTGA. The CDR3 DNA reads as TGTGCCAGCAGCTTATGGAGTTATGGGGGACTAGCGGGATTGTTCTTC. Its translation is CASSLWSYGGLAGLFF.

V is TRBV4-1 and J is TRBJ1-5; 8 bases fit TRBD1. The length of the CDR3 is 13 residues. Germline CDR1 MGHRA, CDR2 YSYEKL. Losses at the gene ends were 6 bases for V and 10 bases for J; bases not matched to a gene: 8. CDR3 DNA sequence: TGCGCCAGCAGTGTCGGACAGGGTCATCCCCAGCATTTT. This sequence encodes CASSVGQGHPQHF.

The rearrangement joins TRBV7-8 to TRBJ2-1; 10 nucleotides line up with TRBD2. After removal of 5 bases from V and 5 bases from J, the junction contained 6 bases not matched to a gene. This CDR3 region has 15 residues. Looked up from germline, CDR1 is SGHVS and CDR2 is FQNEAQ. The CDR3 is CASSLGLAANNEQFF. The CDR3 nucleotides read TGTGCCAGCAGCCTAGGACTAGCGGCAAACAATGAGCAGTTCTTC.

CDR3 DNA sequence: TGTGCCAGCAGTTTCGCCGCAGAGCGGAACACTGAAGCTTTCTTT. Translating gives CASSFAAERNTEAFF. The chain has TRBV28 and TRBJ1-1; no firm D call. There are 15 residues in the CDR3. The germline CDR1 and CDR2 sequences are MDHEN and SYDVKM. V was cut by 3 bases and J by 1 base, with 12 bases left in between.

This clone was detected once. Here the CDR3 DNA reads TGTGCCAGTAGTACAGGGGACCCGAACGAGCAGTACTTC. This translates into CASSTGDPNEQYF. The V and J genes are TRBV19 and TRBJ2-7; D might be TRBD1 (6 bases). The germline CDR1 and CDR2 sequences are LNHDA and SQIVND (reference sequence). The CDR3 runs to 13 residues. The V gene lost 4 bases and the J gene lost 5 bases, with 12 bases spanning the gap.

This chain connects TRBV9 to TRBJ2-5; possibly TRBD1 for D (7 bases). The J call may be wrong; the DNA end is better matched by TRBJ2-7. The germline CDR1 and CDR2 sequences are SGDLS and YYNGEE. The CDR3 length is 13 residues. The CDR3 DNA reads TGTGCCAGCAGCGTAGGACAGGGAGGCGAGCAGTACTTC. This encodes CASSVGQGGEQYF.

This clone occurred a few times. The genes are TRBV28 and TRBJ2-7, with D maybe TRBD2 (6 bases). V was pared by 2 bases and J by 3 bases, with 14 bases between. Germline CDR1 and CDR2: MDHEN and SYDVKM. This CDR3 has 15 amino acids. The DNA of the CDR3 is TGTGCCAGCAGTTTACTGGGAGGAACCCTCTACGAGCAGTACTTC. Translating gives CASSLLGGTLYEQYF.

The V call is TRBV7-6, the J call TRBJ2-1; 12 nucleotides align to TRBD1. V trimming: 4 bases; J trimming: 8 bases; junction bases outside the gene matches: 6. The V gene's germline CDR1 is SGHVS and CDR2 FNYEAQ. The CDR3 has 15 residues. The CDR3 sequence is CASSWGQGAFDEQFF. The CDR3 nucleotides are TGTGCCAGCAGCTGGGGACAGGGGGCGTTTGATGAGCAGTTCTTC.

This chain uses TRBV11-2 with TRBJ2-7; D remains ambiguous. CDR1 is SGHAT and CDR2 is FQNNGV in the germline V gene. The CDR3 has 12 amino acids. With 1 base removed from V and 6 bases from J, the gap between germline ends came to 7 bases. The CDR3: CASSLVRSEQYF. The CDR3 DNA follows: TGTGCCAGCAGCTTAGTTCGGAGCGAGCAGTACTTC.

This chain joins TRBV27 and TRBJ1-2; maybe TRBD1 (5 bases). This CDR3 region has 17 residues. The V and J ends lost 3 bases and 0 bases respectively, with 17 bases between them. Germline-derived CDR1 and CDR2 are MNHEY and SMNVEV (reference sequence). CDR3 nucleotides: TGTGCCAGCAGTTTTGCCTTGGGGCAGGGAACTAACTATGGCTACACCTTC. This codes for CASSFALGQGTNYGYTF.

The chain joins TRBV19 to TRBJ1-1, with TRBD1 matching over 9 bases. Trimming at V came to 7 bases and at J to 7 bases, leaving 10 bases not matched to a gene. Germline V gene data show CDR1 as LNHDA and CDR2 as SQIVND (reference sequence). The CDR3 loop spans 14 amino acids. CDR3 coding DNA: TGTGCCAGTAAAGCCGGGACAGGGACAAATGAAGCTTTCTTT. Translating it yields CASKAGTGTNEAFF.

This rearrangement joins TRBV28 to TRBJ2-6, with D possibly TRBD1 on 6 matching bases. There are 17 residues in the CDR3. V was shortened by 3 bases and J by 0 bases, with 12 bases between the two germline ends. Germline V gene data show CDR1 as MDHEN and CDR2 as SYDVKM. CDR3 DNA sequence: TGTGCCAGCAGTTTGCCCTTCAGGGGCTCTGGGGCCAACGTCCTGACTTTC. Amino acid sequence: CASSLPFRGSGANVLTF.

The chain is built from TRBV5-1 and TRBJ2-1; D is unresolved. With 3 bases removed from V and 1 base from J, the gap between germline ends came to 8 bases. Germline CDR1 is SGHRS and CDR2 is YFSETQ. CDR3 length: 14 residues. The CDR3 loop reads CASSWTDSYNEQFF. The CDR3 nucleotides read TGCGCCAGCAGCTGGACGGATTCCTACAATGAGCAGTTCTTC.

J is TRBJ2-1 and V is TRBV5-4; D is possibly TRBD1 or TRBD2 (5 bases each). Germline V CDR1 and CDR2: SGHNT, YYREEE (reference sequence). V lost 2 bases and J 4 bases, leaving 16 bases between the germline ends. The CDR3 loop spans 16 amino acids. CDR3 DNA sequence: TGTGCCAGCAGCTTCCGGTCCGGGGCTCGTTACAATGAGCAGTTCTTC. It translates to CASSFRSGARYNEQFF.

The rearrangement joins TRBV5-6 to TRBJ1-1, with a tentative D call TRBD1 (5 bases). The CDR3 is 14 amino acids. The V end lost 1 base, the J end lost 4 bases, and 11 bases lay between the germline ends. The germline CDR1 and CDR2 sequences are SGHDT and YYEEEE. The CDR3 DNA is TGTGCCAGCAGCTTGACAGAGGGGCGCACTGAAGCTTTCTTT. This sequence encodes CASSLTEGRTEAFF.